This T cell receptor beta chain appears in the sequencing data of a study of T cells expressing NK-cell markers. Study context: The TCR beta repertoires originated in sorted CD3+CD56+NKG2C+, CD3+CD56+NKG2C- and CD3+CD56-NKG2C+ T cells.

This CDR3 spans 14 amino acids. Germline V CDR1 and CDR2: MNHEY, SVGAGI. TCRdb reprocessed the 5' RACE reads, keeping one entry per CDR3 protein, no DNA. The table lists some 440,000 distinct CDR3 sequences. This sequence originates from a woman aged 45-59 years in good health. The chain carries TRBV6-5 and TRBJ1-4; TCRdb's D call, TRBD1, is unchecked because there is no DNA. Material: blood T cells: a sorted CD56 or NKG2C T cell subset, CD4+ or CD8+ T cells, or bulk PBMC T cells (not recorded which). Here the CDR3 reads CASSTTPQNEKLFF.